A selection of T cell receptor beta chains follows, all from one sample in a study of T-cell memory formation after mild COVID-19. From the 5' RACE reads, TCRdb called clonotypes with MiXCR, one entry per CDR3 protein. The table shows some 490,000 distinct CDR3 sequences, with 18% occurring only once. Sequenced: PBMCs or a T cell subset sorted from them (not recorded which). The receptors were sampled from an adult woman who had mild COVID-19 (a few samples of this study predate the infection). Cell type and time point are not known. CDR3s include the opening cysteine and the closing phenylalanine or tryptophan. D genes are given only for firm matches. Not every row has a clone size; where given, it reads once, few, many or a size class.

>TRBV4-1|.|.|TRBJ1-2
CASSPRSGVLTHGYTF
TGCGCCAGCAGCCCCCGTTCGGGGGTACTAACTCATGGCTACACCTTC
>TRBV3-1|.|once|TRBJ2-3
CASSQDGQLTDTQYF
TGTGCCAGCAGCCAAGATGGCCAATTAACAGATACGCAGTATTTT
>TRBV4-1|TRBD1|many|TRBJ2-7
CASSQEGQGSYEQYF
TGCGCCAGCAGCCAAGAGGGACAGGGCTCCTACGAGCAGTACTTC
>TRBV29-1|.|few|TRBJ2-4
CSVDYTAGFGKNIQYF
TGCAGCGTTGATTATACAGCAGGGTTTGGCAAAAACATTCAGTACTTC
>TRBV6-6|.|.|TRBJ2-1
CASSYPWGSGVYNEQFF
TGTGCCAGCAGTTACCCGTGGGGTAGCGGAGTCTACAATGAGCAGTTCTTC
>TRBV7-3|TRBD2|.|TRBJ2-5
CASSLSVGASGQETQYF
TGTGCCAGCAGCTTAAGCGTGGGCGCTAGCGGACAAGAGACCCAGTACTTC
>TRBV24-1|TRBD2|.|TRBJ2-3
CATSDWTSGSVDTQYF
TGTGCCACCAGTGATTGGACTAGCGGGAGCGTAGATACGCAGTATTTT
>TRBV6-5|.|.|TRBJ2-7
CASSYRVGYEQYF
TGTGCCAGCAGTTACAGGGTGGGCTACGAGCAGTACTTC
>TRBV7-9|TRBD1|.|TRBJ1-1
CASSFPGQGAEAFF
TGTGCCAGCAGCTTTCCGGGACAGGGGGCTGAAGCTTTCTTT
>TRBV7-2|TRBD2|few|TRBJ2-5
CASSLAGLAGGPETQYF
TGTGCCAGCAGCTTAGCGGGGCTAGCGGGAGGGCCGGAGACCCAGTACTTC
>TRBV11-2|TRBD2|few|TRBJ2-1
CASSLDPSGVQFF
TGTGCCAGCAGCTTAGACCCTAGCGGGGTGCAGTTCTTC
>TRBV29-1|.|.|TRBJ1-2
CSVGSRGNYGYTF
TGCAGCGTTGGATCAAGGGGAAACTATGGCTACACCTTC
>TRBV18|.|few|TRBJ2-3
CASSRYTDTQYF
TGTGCCAGCTCACGCTACACAGATACGCAGTATTTT
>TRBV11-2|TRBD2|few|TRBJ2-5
CASSLPRGLAGRETQYF
TGTGCCAGCAGCTTACCTCGAGGACTAGCGGGAAGAGAGACCCAGTACTTC
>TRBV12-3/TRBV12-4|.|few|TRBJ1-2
CASSFGQRYGYTF
TGTGCCAGCAGTTTCGGACAGAGATATGGCTACACCTTC
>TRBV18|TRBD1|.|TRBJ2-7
CASSPRTGADEQYF
TGTGCCAGCTCACCAAGGACAGGGGCTGACGAGCAGTACTTC
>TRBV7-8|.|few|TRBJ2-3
CASSTNGRELPKVTDTQYF
TGTGCCAGCAGCACAAACGGTCGGGAATTACCTAAAGTCACAGATACGCAGTATTTT
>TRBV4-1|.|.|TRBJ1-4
CASSLLTGLGLNEKLFF
TGCGCCAGCAGCCTTCTCACGGGTTTGGGGCTGAATGAAAAACTGTTTTTT
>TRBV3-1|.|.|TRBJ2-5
CASSRFTAGTSVKTQYF
TGTGCCAGCAGCCGATTCACGGCCGGGACCTCGGTAAAGACCCAGTACTTC
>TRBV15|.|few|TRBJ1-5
CATSRDTNQPQHF
TGTGCCACCAGCAGAGATACAAATCAGCCCCAGCATTTT
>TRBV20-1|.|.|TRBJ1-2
CSAISGYGYTF
TGCAGTGCTATTTCGGGCTATGGCTACACCTTC
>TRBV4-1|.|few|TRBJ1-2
CASSQEGGSYGYTF
TGCGCCAGCAGCCAAGAAGGGGGGAGCTATGGCTACACCTTC